The clone carrying this T cell receptor beta chain was counted once. What it binds is unknown. The data originate from a study of vaccination effects on CD4 cells after COVID-19. ViraFEST assay sequencing came after antigen-specific CD4+ T cells were expanded with viral peptide pools. Isolating CD4+ T cells followed approximately 10 days of culture. Two-dose BNT162b2 or mRNA-1273 vaccination was given to participants. Cultures of about 2 million PBMC per well contained approximately 10 IU/ml IL-2 plus 10 ug/ml peptides. The CDR3 has 17 amino acids. The method was immunoSEQ multiplex PCR; TCRdb's version includes in-frame clones alone and lacks a portion of them. The repertoire consists of about 66,000 clones, with about 80% occurring once and the leading ten covering about 0.91%.

Sample: CD4+ T cells from PBMCs cultured with HCoV-OC43 spike peptides, taken after COVID-19 vaccination. Noted subset: HCoV-OC43 spike overlapping peptide pool stimulation. The V and J genes are TRBV21-1 and TRBJ1-2. TRBV21-1 is a pseudogene. This receptor was taken from a human donor who received a COVID-19 vaccine. The CDR3 here is CASSKSIQARGSDGYTF. The CDR3, as DNA: TGTGCCAGCAGCAAATCTATCCAGGCGAGGGGTTCGGATGGCTACACCTTC.